The source of this T cell receptor beta chain is a study of blood T cell repertoires in COVID-19 (dated by TCRdb to the early 2020s). Describing the broader study: Collaborator samples came from the United States, Italy and Spain and covered acute and convalescent phases of COVID-19. The samples were drawn from the first 160 participants of the ongoing ImmuneRACE study and from more than 1,000 subjects provided by 6 global collaborators. A freely available public database, intended as a resource for researchers studying the immune response to SARS-CoV-2, is where the repertoires were released. The dataset comprised deeply sampled blood TCRbeta repertoires from subjects exposed to, actively infected with, or recovered from COVID-19. The sample metadata nearly always contained a de-identified subject ID, COVID-19 status, age in years and sex. Where available, HLA class I and class II types were obtained from metadata supplied by the sample provider rather than from assay-based typing. The prospective study material was composed of cDNA or gDNA derived from T cells, B-cell-depleted T cells, or PBMCs.

TCRbeta CDR3 regions were amplified from genomic DNA using the immunoSEQ Assay, a bias-controlled multiplex PCR. The authors' analysis ran thus. Within the assay, amplification of reference gene primers was used to estimate how many nucleated cells each sample contained. To quantify the absolute abundance of each unique TCRbeta CDR3 rearrangement, sequence reads were collapsed and filtered. For each sample, productive Simpson clonality was calculated by taking the square root of Simpson's diversity index across productive rearrangements. In its TCRdb copy, this immuneACCESS table keeps in-frame sequences only and misses some clones. Where compared with another copy, unresolved V genes explain less than half of these, and the others have no known cause. V, J and clone size reflect that table, while D and trimming were determined from the DNA. The sample table lists 50,000 to 65,000 clones, under 85% of them with a count of one. The ten largest clones capture 6.4% of the sample.

Each collaborating institution followed its own protocols to collect whole blood in K2EDTA tubes. For TCRbeta analysis, collaborators shipped samples in one of three forms: frozen whole blood, isolated PBMCs, or DNA extracted from either of those sample types. In regard to this clone: No antigen is known for it. The sample holds no much larger clone one base away, and base qualities are not on file.

The CDR3 goes from the cysteine to the phenylalanine over 15 residues. Only the CDR3 DNA is retained, 45 bases long and in frame from the first base. What the research found in general, with its limitations: The amount of clinical and demographic metadata varied by source and participant and was provided uncurated.

The material sequenced was peripheral blood. The rearranged segments are TRBV21-1 and TRBJ2-3; TRBD2 is taken as the D call from the table, unchecked against the DNA. TRBV21-1 is flagged as a pseudogene. This clonotype was sampled from a woman aged 50 to 60 with active or convalescent COVID-19. This receptor has the CDR3 CASSRRVTLKDTQYF. The DNA sequence follows: TGTGCCAGCAGCCGCCGCGTTACCCTTAAGGATACGCAGTATTTT.